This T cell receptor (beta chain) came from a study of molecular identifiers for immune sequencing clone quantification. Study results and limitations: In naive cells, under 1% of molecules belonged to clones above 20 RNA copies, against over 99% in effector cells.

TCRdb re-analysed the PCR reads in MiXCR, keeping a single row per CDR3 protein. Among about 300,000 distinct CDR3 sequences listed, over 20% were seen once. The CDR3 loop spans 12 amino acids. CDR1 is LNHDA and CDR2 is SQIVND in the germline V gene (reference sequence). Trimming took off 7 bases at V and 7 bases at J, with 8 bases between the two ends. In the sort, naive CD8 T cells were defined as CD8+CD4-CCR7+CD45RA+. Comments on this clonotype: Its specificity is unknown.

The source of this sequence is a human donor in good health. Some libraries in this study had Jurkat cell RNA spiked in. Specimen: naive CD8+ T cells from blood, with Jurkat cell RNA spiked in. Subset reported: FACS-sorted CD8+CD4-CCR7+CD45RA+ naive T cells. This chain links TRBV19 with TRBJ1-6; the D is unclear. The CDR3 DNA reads TGTGCCAGTACCGCCGGAAATTCACCCCTCCACTTT. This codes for CASTAGNSPLHF. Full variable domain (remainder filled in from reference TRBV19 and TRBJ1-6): DGGITQSPKYLFRKEGQNVTLSCEQNLNHDAMYWYRQDPGQGLRLIYYSQIVNDFQKGDIAEGYSVSREKKESFPLTVTSAQKNPTAFYLCASTAGNSPLHFGNGTRLTVT.